This entry lists 12 T cell receptor beta chains sequenced from one sample in a study of T cells in Graves' hyperthyroidism and ophthalmopathy. From RNA transcripts, TCR beta CDR3 regions were amplified. During a first-round RT-PCR of the TCR CDR3, the HTBI primer set was used. TCRdb fed the multiplex PCR reads into MiXCR, producing one record per CDR3 protein. The profile shows about 300,000 distinct CDR3 sequences, around a fifth of them singletons. Source material: blood. The receptors here all came from a man aged 45 to 65 with Graves' ophthalmopathy.

This clonotype was counted at least ten times. V is TRBV11-2 and J is TRBJ1-2; 7 nucleotides line up with TRBD1. The germline gives CDR1 SGHAT, CDR2 FQNNGV. Germline trimming cut 4 bases from V and 8 bases from J; bases unmatched to any gene: 7. The CDR3 extends over 13 amino acids. The CDR3 DNA sequence: TGTGCCAGCAGCTCACAGGGGACTGGCGGCTACACCTTC. Translated: CASSSQGTGGYTF.

The V and J genes are TRBV9 and TRBJ1-2; no definite D call. V lost 0 bases and J 1 base, leaving 13 bases between the germline ends. This CDR3 spans 16 amino acids. Germline CDR1 is SGDLS and CDR2 is YYNGEE. Here the CDR3 DNA reads TGTGCCAGCAGCGTAGGGAGCCTCAGGAGTAACTATGGCTACACCTTC. Its protein product is CASSVGSLRSNYGYTF.

In its sample, this clonotype was seen many times. This chain connects TRBV20-1 to TRBJ2-7; 9 bases agree with TRBD1. Germline CDR1 and CDR2: DFQATT and SNEGSKA (reference sequence). V lost 0 bases to trimming and J lost 0 bases; unmatched junction nucleotides: 3. The length of the CDR3 is 15 residues. The CDR3: CSARDDRGSSYEQYF. Here the CDR3 DNA reads TGCAGTGCTAGAGATGACAGGGGGTCCTCCTACGAGCAGTACTTC.

In the case of this clonotype: With a much larger clone just one base away, this may be a read error. The J gene is TRBJ2-3, the V gene TRBV6-2 or TRBV6-3; 9 bases match TRBD2. The CDR3 has 14 residues. The V segment lost 6 bases and the J segment 4 bases; nucleotides outside the gene matches: 5. Per germline, CDR1 MNHEY and CDR2 SVGEGT. This chain's CDR3 is CASSLAGGPDTQYF. The CDR3 DNA reads as TGTGCCAGCAGCTTGGCGGGAGGGCCAGATACGCAGTATTTT.

This clonotype was observed a handful of times. The CDR3 nucleotides are TGTGCCAGCAGTTATGGACAGATGAAGTCAGAGACCCAGTACTTC. Translation: CASSYGQMKSETQYF. The chain carries TRBV11-1 and TRBJ2-5; possible D gene TRBD1, 6 bases. This CDR3 spans 15 amino acids. Germline V gene sequence: CDR1 SGHAT, CDR2 FQDESV (reference sequence). V was shortened by 6 bases and J by 4 bases, with 18 bases between the two germline ends.

This clonotype was counted many times. V is TRBV30 and J is TRBJ2-1; 12 bases match TRBD2. This CDR3 spans 19 amino acids. From germline, CDR1 is GTSNPN and CDR2 SVGIG (reference sequence). V dropped 0 bases and J dropped 5; count of bases not matched to a gene: 14. CDR3 DNA: TGTGCCTGGAGTGTTGGGGTCCGACTAGCGGGAGTCTCAAACAATGAGCAGTTCTTC. Protein product: CAWSVGVRLAGVSNNEQFF.

The sample holds many counts of this clonotype. This chain links TRBV2 with TRBJ1-5; D is undetermined. Trimming left V 1 base short and J 2 bases short, with 6 bases between. CDR1 is SNHLY, CDR2 FYNNEI, per germline. The CDR3 consists of 14 residues. CDR3 sequence: CASSEGWGNQPQHF. DNA of the CDR3: TGTGCCAGCAGTGAAGGGTGGGGCAATCAGCCCCAGCATTTT.

This clonotype was counted at least ten times. The chain carries TRBV30 and TRBJ1-2; D remains unclear. The CDR3 runs to 13 residues. Germline assignment: CDR1 GTSNPN and CDR2 SVGIG (reference sequence). Trimming left V 4 bases short and J 7 bases short, with 16 bases between. Here the CDR3 reads CAWKIGVGGGYTF. The CDR3 DNA sequence: TGTGCCTGGAAAATCGGGGTAGGAGGTGGCTACACCTTC.

This clonotype was counted at least ten times. The genes are TRBV12-3 or TRBV12-4 and TRBJ2-3; D is perhaps TRBD2 (5 bases). The V end lost 5 bases, the J end lost 1 base, and 7 bases lay between the germline ends. The CDR3 consists of 13 residues. The CDR3 nucleotides are TGTGCCAGCAGTGTACTAGGCACAGATACGCAGTATTTT. It codes for CASSVLGTDTQYF.

This clonotype was picked up a small number of times. This rearrangement joins TRBV10-3 to TRBJ2-6, with D tentatively TRBD1 (5 bases). Germline V CDR1 and CDR2: ENHRY, SYGVKD. The CDR3 totals 16 residues. The V gene lost 2 bases and the J gene lost 2 bases, with 10 bases spanning the gap. CDR3 DNA: TGTGCCATCAGTGAGAATAAGGGGACTGGGGCCAACGTCCTGACTTTC. Translating it yields CAISENKGTGANVLTF.

The rearrangement uses TRBV3-1 and TRBJ2-3, with TRBD2 identical over 10 bases. J lost 2 bases, V lost 3 bases, and 5 bases had no gene match. The germline CDR1 and CDR2 sequences are LGHDT and YNNKEL (reference sequence). This CDR3 has 16 residues. The CDR3 region is CASSQSGRASTDTQYF. CDR3 in DNA: TGTGCCAGCAGCCAGAGCGGGAGGGCCTCCACAGATACGCAGTATTTT.

The CDR3: CASSLIGSAGTGELFF. The CDR3 region has the DNA TGTGCCAGCAGCTTAATCGGGAGCGCGGGCACCGGGGAGCTGTTTTTT. This sequence joins TRBV7-3 and TRBJ2-2, with a tentative D call TRBD2 (6 bases). Germline V gene sequence: CDR1 SGHTA, CDR2 FQGTGA. This CDR3 is 16 amino acids long. V lost 1 base to trimming and J lost 4 bases, with 13 bases between them.